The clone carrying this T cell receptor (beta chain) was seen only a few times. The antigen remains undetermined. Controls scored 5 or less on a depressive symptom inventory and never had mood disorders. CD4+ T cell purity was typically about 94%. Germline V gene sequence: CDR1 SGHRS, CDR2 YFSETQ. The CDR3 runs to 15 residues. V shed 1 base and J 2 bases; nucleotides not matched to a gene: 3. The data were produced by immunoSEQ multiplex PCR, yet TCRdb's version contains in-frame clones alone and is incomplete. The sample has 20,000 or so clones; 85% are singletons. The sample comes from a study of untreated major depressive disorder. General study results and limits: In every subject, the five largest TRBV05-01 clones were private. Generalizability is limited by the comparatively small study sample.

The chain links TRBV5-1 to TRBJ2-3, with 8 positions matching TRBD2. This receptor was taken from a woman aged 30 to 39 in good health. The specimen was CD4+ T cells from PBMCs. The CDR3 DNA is TGCGCCAGCAGCTTGCCTAGCGGGTCCACAGATACGCAGTATTTT. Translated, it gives CASSLPSGSTDTQYF.